The TCR beta chain under discussion was sequenced for a study of shared clonotypes between healthy human individuals. Positively selected for CCR7, the CD45RO-negative cells used as naive CD8 cells excluded terminally differentiated effector memory CD45RA+ cells. The CDR3 is 16 residues long. V gave up 0 bases and J gave up 4 bases; unmatched junction bases: 7. Looked up from germline, CDR1 is MNHEY and CDR2 is SMNVEV (reference sequence). Study-level points and caveats: Apart from blood, nothing was sampled; tissue repertoires likely differ.

Concerning this clone itself: Its specificity is unknown. This sample also contains other DNA sequences that code for the same CDR3.

For sorted subsets, approximately 0.2 ug DNA per replicate equaled about 27,000 T cell genomes. The data were produced by immunoSEQ multiplex PCR, yet TCRdb's version contains in-frame clones alone and is incomplete. Of roughly 550,000 clones listed, just under 97% are singletons. This clonotype originated in a woman aged 25 to 39 in good health. The specimen was naive CD8+ T cells sorted from blood. The V and J genes are TRBV27 and TRBJ2-7, with TRBD2 matching 9 bases. The CDR3 nucleotides are TGTGCCAGCAGTTTATCTCCCGGGACTAGCTCTTACGAGCAGTACTTC. It yields the protein CASSLSPGTSSYEQYF.